These 20 T cell receptor beta chains came from one sample sequenced in a study of T cell responses to AZD1222 COVID-19 vaccine (dated by TCRdb to 2020 to 2022). Receptor libraries were prepared by the immunoSEQ multiplex PCR assay. As stored in TCRdb, this immuneACCESS dataset retains in-frame rearrangements with V and J assigned. A fraction of the clones does not appear; measured against another copy, unresolved V genes explain less than half of the discrepancy, and the remainder lacks a known reason. Within this sample are roughly 150,000 clones, with 92% of them counted one time only. The ten largest clones take up about 1.4% of the sample. The meaning of the sample's time point label: baseline before first vaccination. The source material was peripheral blood, sampled on day 0 of AZD1222 vaccination. Every receptor here comes from an adult in good health.

This sequence joins TRBV7-2 and TRBJ1-5, with D unresolved. Trimming shortened V by 5 bases and J by 9 bases, and 17 bases separated the two germline ends. CDR3 length equals 14 residues. Germline values: CDR1 SGHTA, CDR2 FQGNSA. The CDR3, as DNA: TGTGCCAGCAGCCCCGGACGGCTACTAGGGCCCCAGCATTTT. This gives the protein CASSPGRLLGPQHF.

This clone was seen just once. This chain connects TRBV9 to TRBJ2-7; the match to TRBD2 covers 7 bases. The CDR3 is 15 amino acids. From germline, CDR1 is SGDLS and CDR2 YYNGEE. Germline trimming cut 0 bases from V and 1 base from J; bases unmatched to any gene: 4. The CDR3 reads CASSVGSSGSYEQYF. CDR3 nucleotides: TGTGCCAGCAGCGTAGGTTCTAGCGGTTCCTACGAGCAGTACTTC. Looking up the rest from reference TRBV9 and TRBJ2-7 gives the full variable domain: DSGVTQTPKHLITATGQRVTLRCSPRSGDLSVYWYQQSLDQGLQFLIQYYNGEERAKGNILERFSAQQFPDLHSELNLSSLELGDSALYFCASSVGSSGSYEQYFGPGTRLTVT.

This chain joins TRBV19 and TRBJ2-2, with D possibly being TRBD1 or TRBD2 (6 bases each). Germline CDR1 and CDR2: LNHDA and SQIVND (reference sequence). V dropped 7 bases and J dropped 3 bases, with 9 bases sitting between them. CDR3 size: 13 residues. CDR3 bases: TGTGCCAGTAAGGGGGGTTACACCGGGGAGCTGTTTTTT. It encodes CASKGGYTGELFF.

The chain joins TRBV4-1 to TRBJ1-1; D is unclear. CDR3 size: 17 residues. V was cut by 4 bases and J by 3 bases, with 21 bases left in between. Germline-derived CDR1 and CDR2 are MGHRA and YSYEKL. The CDR3 nucleotides are TGCGCCAGCAGCCCCAAGCCTCTCACCCTCTGGTACACTGAAGCTTTCTTT. Encoded protein: CASSPKPLTLWYTEAFF.

This clone appeared once. The V call is TRBV5-1, the J call TRBJ1-6; D is undetermined. This CDR3 region has 14 residues. Germline CDR1 SGHRS, CDR2 YFSETQ. The V gene lost 0 bases and the J gene lost 7 bases, with 8 bases spanning the gap. CDR3 sequence (DNA): TGCGCCAGCAGCTTGGAACAGCCGAATTCACCCCTCCACTTT. This gives the protein CASSLEQPNSPLHF. The whole variable domain, filled in from reference TRBV5-1 and TRBJ1-6, reads KAGVTQTPRYLIKTRGQQVTLSCSPISGHRSVSWYQQTPGQGLQFLFEYFSETQRNKGNFPGRFSGRQFSNSRSEMNVSTLELGDSALYLCASSLEQPNSPLHFGNGTRLTVT.

This clone was seen more than once but under ten times. The chain joins TRBV15 to TRBJ2-1, with 8 bases fitting TRBD2. Per germline, CDR1 LNHNV and CDR2 YYDKDF (reference sequence). The CDR3 is 15 amino acids. V shed 6 bases and J 0 bases; nucleotides not matched to a gene: 4. CDR3 sequence reads: CATRSGSGSYNEQFF. The DNA for the CDR3 is TGTGCCACCAGAAGCGGGAGTGGCTCCTACAATGAGCAGTTCTTC.

V gene TRBV30 combines with J gene TRBJ1-2; the match to TRBD1 covers 8 bases. CDR3 length equals 14 residues. The ends lost 3 bases at V and 2 bases at J; junction bases unmatched: 5. CDR1 is GTSNPN and CDR2 is SVGIG in the germline V gene (reference sequence). Here the CDR3 reads CAWSPDRGNYGYTF. The DNA of the CDR3 is TGTGCCTGGAGCCCCGACAGGGGAAACTATGGCTACACCTTC.

The chain joins TRBV19 to TRBJ2-1; D is possibly TRBD2 (6 bases). Trimming removed 1 base at V and 6 bases at J, with 16 bases between. This CDR3 region has 16 residues. Per germline, CDR1 LNHDA and CDR2 SQIVND (reference sequence). DNA for the CDR3: TGTGCCAGTAGTATAGTAGGGGACTCGAGGTTCAATGAGCAGTTCTTC. Protein sequence: CASSIVGDSRFNEQFF. Complete variable domain (other parts from reference TRBV19 and TRBJ2-1): DGGITQSPKYLFRKEGQNVTLSCEQNLNHDAMYWYRQDPGQGLRLIYYSQIVNDFQKGDIAEGYSVSREKKESFPLTVTSAQKNPTAFYLCASSIVGDSRFNEQFFGPGTRLTVL.

This chain links TRBV3-1 (or the pseudogene TRBV3-2) with TRBJ1-2; a weak D match, TRBD1 (6 bases). Germline V gene lookup returns CDR1 LGHDT and CDR2 YNNKEL (reference sequence). The CDR3 contains 15 residues. V was clipped by 5 bases and J by 0 bases, with 13 bases between them. CDR3 sequence reads: CASSKGDIANYGYTF. DNA for the CDR3: TGTGCCAGCAGCAAAGGGGACATAGCTAACTATGGCTACACCTTC.

Only one count was recorded for this clone. This rearrangement joins TRBV12-3 or TRBV12-4 to TRBJ2-3; D is unclear. The CDR3 loop spans 13 amino acids. V was clipped by 3 bases and J by 2 bases, with 6 bases between them. The CDR3 region is CASSFTVTDTQYF. In DNA, the CDR3 is TGTGCCAGCAGTTTTACTGTCACAGATACGCAGTATTTT.

The CDR3 loop is CASSELGAWETQYF. The CDR3 region has the DNA TGCGCCAGCAGTGAACTGGGGGCCTGGGAGACCCAGTACTTC. J is TRBJ2-5 and V is TRBV10-1; possible D gene TRBD1, 6 bases. The germline CDR1 and CDR2 sequences are WNHNN and SYGVQD (reference sequence). The V and J ends lost 3 bases and 5 bases respectively, with 13 bases between them. The CDR3 spans 14 residues.

This rearrangement joins TRBV10-3 to TRBJ2-7, with 16 bases that match TRBD2. The CDR3 contains 21 residues. Germline CDR1 reads ENHRY; CDR2 reads SYGVKD. V was clipped by 0 bases and J by 2 bases; unmatched bases: 13. The CDR3, as DNA: TGTGCCATCAGTGAGTCGATCCTAATCAAGGGACTAGCGGGAGGGACCTACGAGCAGTACTTC. This sequence encodes CAISESILIKGLAGGTYEQYF.

The chain has TRBV3-1 (or the pseudogene TRBV3-2) and TRBJ1-2; D may be TRBD1 (5 bases). The CDR3 covers 16 residues. V was trimmed by 4 bases and J by 5 bases, leaving 20 bases between them. CDR1 is LGHDT and CDR2 is YNNKEL in the germline V gene (reference sequence). CDR3 protein: CASSRRASGEDYGYTF. The CDR3 region has the DNA TGTGCCAGCAGCCGCAGGGCCAGCGGAGAAGATTATGGCTACACCTTC.

This rearrangement joins TRBV19 to TRBJ2-1; the D gene is possibly TRBD1 (5 bases). Trimming removed 4 bases at V and 10 bases at J, with 14 bases between. Germline V gene data show CDR1 as LNHDA and CDR2 as SQIVND (reference sequence). This CDR3 spans 13 amino acids. The CDR3, as DNA: TGTGCCAGTAGTACCGAGGCTTCAGGGGAGCAGTTCTTC. It codes for CASSTEASGEQFF.

This clone was observed a single time. CDR3 sequence: CASSTFPGQGGFNYGYTF. The DNA for the CDR3 is TGTGCCAGCAGTACGTTTCCGGGACAGGGAGGGTTCAACTATGGCTACACCTTC. The V and J genes are TRBV27 and TRBJ1-2; TRBD1 matches at 9 bases. Per the germline V gene, CDR1 is MNHEY and CDR2 is SMNVEV (reference sequence). The CDR3 spans 18 residues. Germline trimming cut 5 bases from V and 2 bases from J; bases unmatched to any gene: 15.

The chain recombines TRBV7-3 with TRBJ2-5; D not certain. Between the trimmed V and J ends, which lost 7 bases and 5 bases, there was a span of 14 bases. Germline loops: CDR1 SGHTA, CDR2 FQGTGA. The CDR3 is 13 amino acids. In nucleotides, the CDR3 is TGTGCCAGCACCGCCCGGCTTGGGGAGACCCAGTACTTC. This gives the protein CASTARLGETQYF.

The chain is built from TRBV4-3 and TRBJ2-1; no firm D call. The CDR3 is 13 residues long. Germline V gives CDR1 LGHNA, CDR2 YSLEER. V lost 1 base and J lost 6, with 7 bases in between. CDR3 loop: CASSQGRINEQFF. The CDR3 DNA sequence: TGCGCCAGCAGCCAAGGCCGAATCAATGAGCAGTTCTTC.

This clone showed up just once. The CDR3 sequence: CASSQVQGAGGYTF. The DNA of the CDR3 is TGTGCCAGCAGCCAAGTTCAGGGGGCGGGTGGCTACACCTTC. This chain joins TRBV3-1 (or the pseudogene TRBV3-2) and TRBJ1-2; TRBD1 matches 8 bases. Germline V gene data show CDR1 as LGHDT and CDR2 as YNNKEL (reference sequence). V lost 1 base, J lost 7 bases, and 5 bases stayed unmatched. The CDR3 extends over 14 amino acids.

This chain joins TRBV3-1 (or the pseudogene TRBV3-2) and TRBJ1-2; D is perhaps TRBD1 (5 bases). Germline loops: CDR1 LGHDT, CDR2 YNNKEL (reference sequence). V lost 0 bases to trimming and J lost 10 bases, with 12 bases between them. This CDR3 is 13 amino acids long. CDR3 nucleotide sequence: TGTGCCAGCAGCCAAGATGGGGGGAGTTCCTACACCTTC. Translated: CASSQDGGSSYTF.

This chain joins TRBV4-1 and TRBJ1-5; the D is unclear. Germline lookup yields CDR1 MGHRA and CDR2 YSYEKL. The V gene lost 3 bases and the J gene lost 3 bases, with 15 bases spanning the gap. The CDR3 loop spans 16 amino acids. The CDR3 loop reads CASSQPGQRDNQPQHF. CDR3 DNA sequence: TGCGCCAGCAGCCAGCCCGGGCAGCGCGACAATCAGCCCCAGCATTTT.